Below, one T cell receptor beta chain is given with its context. The data were produced by immunoSEQ multiplex PCR, yet TCRdb's version contains in-frame clones alone and is incomplete. The sample consists of about 330,000 clones, 90% of them appearing once. Documented treatment: about 20 received Ad26.COV2.S at low or high dose, single or two shots; about 5 received placebo; per-sample allocation not given. Following the first vaccine or placebo injection, samples were taken on day 63. An adult aged 18-55 years in Boston served as the donor. These data come from a study of Ad26.COV2.S vaccination and SARS-CoV-2 variants. Study-wide background: Once, or twice with 56 days between doses, Ad26.COV2.S was given intramuscularly.

The germline V gene has CDR1 SGHTA and CDR2 FQGNSA. CDR3 length: 14 amino acids. V lost 2 bases, J lost 6 bases, and 13 bases lay in between. Sequenced material: peripheral blood, taken in a trial of Ad26.COV2.S vaccine versus placebo. This clonotype originated in a person between 18 and 59 years old who received the Ad26.COV2.S COVID-19 vaccine or a placebo. The chain recombines TRBV7-2 with TRBJ1-2, with a possible D match to TRBD1 (5 bases). In nucleotides, the CDR3 is TGTGCCAGCAGCTTAACCGGGACCCCAAATGGCTACACCTTC. Amino acid sequence: CASSLTGTPNGYTF.